This is a list of T cell receptor beta chains from one sample in a study of blood T cell repertoires in COVID-19. Clones were sequenced by immunoSEQ multiplex PCR, and TCRdb holds only the in-frame ones, with some missing. Found here are 110,000 or so clones, over 65% of them singletons; the top ten hold about 1.8%. Sequencing input: peripheral blood. The receptors derive from a woman aged 40 to 50 with acute or convalescent COVID-19. Each CDR3 is given with its conserved first and last residue. A D gene is named only where the DNA matches it firmly. Only some rows state a clone size, as once, few, many or a class for expanded clones.

J: TRBJ2-7; D: -; V: TRBV2; size: -; CDR3: CASTRLGNEQYF; DNA: TGTGCCAGCACCCGCCTCGGTAACGAGCAGTACTTC
J: TRBJ2-5; D: -; V: TRBV5-1; size: -; CDR3: CASSLAGVQMTQETQYF; DNA: TGCGCCAGCAGCTTGGCTGGAGTCCAAATGACCCAAGAGACCCAGTACTTC
J: TRBJ1-2; D: -; V: TRBV7-9; size: -; CDR3: CASSPGGKNYGYTF; DNA: TGTGCCAGCAGCCCCGGGGGAAAGAACTATGGCTACACCTTC
J: TRBJ2-1; D: -; V: TRBV5-1; size: -; CDR3: CASSPNGTPEYNEQFF; DNA: TGCGCCAGCAGCCCAAACGGGACTCCCGAATACAATGAGCAGTTCTTC
J: TRBJ2-7; D: -; V: TRBV5-1; size: -; CDR3: CASSLVADYEQYF; DNA: TGCGCCAGCAGCTTGGTGGCGGACTACGAGCAGTACTTC
J: TRBJ2-5; D: -; V: TRBV10-3; size: -; CDR3: CATRESPNQGTQYF; DNA: TGTGCCACCCGAGAGTCGCCGAATCAGGGGACCCAGTACTTC
J: TRBJ1-4; D: -; V: TRBV12-3/TRBV12-4; size: -; CDR3: CASRSRRDEKLFF; DNA: TGTGCCAGCAGGTCCCGCAGGGATGAAAAACTGTTTTTT
J: TRBJ2-1; D: -; V: TRBV5-1; size: -; CDR3: CASSNPGGGGNEQFF; DNA: TGCGCCAGCAGCAATCCTGGAGGTGGGGGGAATGAGCAGTTCTTC
J: TRBJ1-5; D: -; V: TRBV28; size: -; CDR3: CASRRQLSNQPQHF; DNA: TGTGCCAGCAGACGACAGTTGAGCAATCAGCCCCAGCATTTT
J: TRBJ1-1; D: -; V: TRBV21-1; size: -; CDR3: CASSNQPGHPNTEAFF; DNA: TGTGCCAGCAGCAACCAACCGGGACATCCGAACACTGAAGCTTTCTTT
J: TRBJ1-2; D: -; V: TRBV5-1; size: -; CDR3: CASSFSPGFQGYGYTF; DNA: TGCGCCAGCAGCTTCAGTCCTGGGTTTCAGGGCTATGGCTACACCTTC
J: TRBJ1-2; D: -; V: TRBV3-1/TRBV3-2; size: -; CDR3: CASSQGDYYGYTF; DNA: TGTGCCAGCAGCCAGGGGGACTACTATGGCTACACCTTC
J: TRBJ2-3; D: TRBD1; V: TRBV5-4; size: -; CDR3: CASSYESGTGVYPDTQYF; DNA: TGTGCCAGCAGCTACGAGTCCGGGACAGGGGTTTATCCAGATACGCAGTATTTT
J: TRBJ2-7; D: -; V: TRBV7-2; size: few; CDR3: CASSSSWVQAYEQYF; DNA: TGTGCCAGCAGCTCCTCTTGGGTTCAGGCCTACGAGCAGTACTTC
J: TRBJ1-6; D: -; V: TRBV10-1; size: once; CDR3: CASSGGGMNSPLHF; DNA: TGCGCCAGCAGTGGGGGGGGTATGAATTCACCCCTCCACTTT
J: TRBJ2-2; D: -; V: TRBV7-2; size: few; CDR3: CASSLARSLASTGELFF; DNA: TGTGCCAGCAGCTTAGCGAGGTCACTAGCCAGCACCGGGGAGCTGTTTTTT
J: TRBJ1-2; D: -; V: TRBV7-2; size: few; CDR3: CASREMAGKGYTF; DNA: TGTGCCAGCAGGGAAATGGCGGGGAAAGGCTACACCTTC
J: TRBJ1-1; D: -; V: TRBV29-1; size: few; CDR3: CSVWRDNTEAFF; DNA: TGCAGCGTTTGGCGGGACAACACTGAAGCTTTCTTT
J: TRBJ2-2; D: -; V: TRBV24-1; size: -; CDR3: CATSPRTGELFF; DNA: TGTGCCACCAGTCCCAGGACCGGGGAGCTGTTTTTT
J: TRBJ2-3; D: -; V: TRBV29-1; size: -; CDR3: CSVDRPTGLSDTQYF; DNA: TGCAGCGTTGACAGACCGACAGGACTTTCAGATACGCAGTATTTT
J: TRBJ2-3; D: -; V: TRBV7-2; size: -; CDR3: CASSYGGEVTDTQYF; DNA: TGTGCCAGCAGCTATGGCGGGGAGGTCACAGATACGCAGTATTTT
J: TRBJ2-7; D: TRBD1; V: TRBV5-1; size: -; CDR3: CASSLAWTGSDEQYF; DNA: TGCGCCAGCAGCTTGGCTTGGACAGGGTCCGACGAGCAGTACTTC
J: TRBJ2-1; D: -; V: TRBV19; size: -; CDR3: CASSNRLQAGIGDEQFF; DNA: TGTGCCAGTAGTAATCGCCTACAAGCGGGCATTGGAGATGAGCAGTTCTTC
J: TRBJ1-2; D: -; V: TRBV28; size: -; CDR3: CASSLPLAANYGYTF; DNA: TGTGCCAGCAGTTTACCCCTAGCAGCTAATTATGGCTACACCTTC
J: TRBJ1-1; D: -; V: TRBV4-1; size: few; CDR3: CASSQESRDTEAFF; DNA: TGCGCCAGCAGCCAAGAGAGCCGGGACACTGAAGCTTTCTTT
J: TRBJ1-6; D: TRBD1; V: TRBV4-3; size: -; CDR3: CASSQDRGSPLHF; DNA: TGCGCCAGCAGCCAGGACAGGGGATCACCCCTCCACTTT
J: TRBJ1-1; D: -; V: TRBV7-9; size: -; CDR3: CASSSRHLEAFF; DNA: TGTGCCAGCAGCTCCCGACACCTTGAAGCTTTCTTT
J: TRBJ1-2; D: -; V: TRBV7-2; size: -; CDR3: CASSLTSGANYGYTF; DNA: TGTGCCAGCAGCCTAACGTCGGGAGCTAACTATGGCTACACCTTC
J: TRBJ1-2; D: -; V: TRBV7-9; size: -; CDR3: CASSASYRSIRPGYTF; DNA: TGTGCCAGCAGCGCCTCGTATCGTTCCATCAGGCCTGGCTACACCTTC
J: TRBJ2-5; D: TRBD2; V: TRBV7-9; size: -; CDR3: CASSSGLAGIETQYF; DNA: TGTGCCAGCAGCTCCGGACTAGCGGGGATAGAGACCCAGTACTTC
J: TRBJ1-2; D: TRBD1; V: TRBV6-5; size: once; CDR3: CAGRSTGVDGYTF; DNA: TGTGCCGGCAGATCGACAGGGGTGGATGGCTACACCTTC
J: TRBJ2-7; D: -; V: TRBV2; size: -; CDR3: CASSEQIYEQYF; DNA: TGTGCCAGCAGTGAACAAATCTACGAGCAGTACTTC
J: TRBJ2-3; D: TRBD2; V: TRBV7-2; size: -; CDR3: CASSLSGTSGGAVDTQYF; DNA: TGTGCCAGCAGCTTATCCGGGACTAGCGGGGGGGCGGTAGATACGCAGTATTTT
J: TRBJ1-2; D: -; V: TRBV6-5; size: -; CDR3: CASRPGSNYGYTF; DNA: TGTGCCAGCAGGCCCGGGTCTAACTATGGCTACACCTTC
J: TRBJ2-2; D: TRBD2; V: TRBV3-1/TRBV3-2; size: -; CDR3: CASSQDGEAGRSGELFF; DNA: TGTGCCAGCAGCCAAGATGGTGAAGCGGGGAGGTCCGGGGAGCTGTTTTTT
J: TRBJ2-1; D: TRBD1; V: TRBV7-2; size: -; CDR3: CASSFPTGSSNEQFF; DNA: TGTGCCAGCAGCTTCCCGACAGGGAGCAGCAATGAGCAGTTCTTC
J: TRBJ2-7; D: -; V: TRBV24-1; size: once; CDR3: CATSGNRDSYEQYF; DNA: TGTGCCACCAGTGGCAACAGGGATTCCTACGAGCAGTACTTC
J: TRBJ2-1; D: TRBD1; V: TRBV7-3; size: few; CDR3: CASSLYRGFYNEQFF; DNA: TGTGCCAGCAGCTTATACAGGGGATTTTACAATGAGCAGTTCTTC
J: TRBJ2-5; D: -; V: TRBV18; size: -; CDR3: CASSPNPGETQYF; DNA: TGTGCCAGCTCACCAAACCCGGGAGAGACCCAGTACTTC
J: TRBJ2-5; D: -; V: TRBV25-1; size: few; CDR3: CASSDLGGGETQYF; DNA: TGTGCCAGCAGTGACCTTGGGGGCGGGGAGACCCAGTACTTC
J: TRBJ1-1; D: -; V: TRBV23-1; size: -; CDR3: CANPGRRWNTEAFF; DNA: TGCGCCAACCCTGGAAGGAGATGGAACACTGAAGCTTTCTTT
J: TRBJ1-1; D: -; V: TRBV5-1; size: -; CDR3: CASSLGPGTTGDEAFF; DNA: TGCGCCAGCAGCCTTGGTCCTGGGACAACGGGCGACGAAGCTTTCTTT
J: TRBJ2-1; D: -; V: TRBV29-1; size: -; CDR3: CSVESRSQGYGEQFF; DNA: TGCAGCGTTGAGAGTCGGTCGCAGGGTTATGGTGAGCAGTTCTTC
J: TRBJ2-3; D: TRBD2; V: TRBV7-8; size: -; CDR3: CASSLSGGRTDTQYF; DNA: TGTGCCAGCAGCTTAAGCGGGGGGCGCACAGATACGCAGTATTTT
J: TRBJ2-7; D: TRBD2; V: TRBV9; size: -; CDR3: CASSVAGGPFDEQYF; DNA: TGTGCCAGCAGCGTAGCGGGGGGGCCATTTGACGAGCAGTACTTC
J: TRBJ1-2; D: -; V: TRBV6-5; size: -; CDR3: CASSFDSYLGYTF; DNA: TGTGCCAGCAGTTTCGACAGCTACCTTGGCTACACCTTC
J: TRBJ2-3; D: -; V: TRBV15; size: -; CDR3: CATSRDLLGLPATDTQYF; DNA: TGTGCCACCAGCAGAGATTTATTGGGGCTCCCGGCTACAGATACGCAGTATTTT
J: TRBJ1-5; D: -; V: TRBV3-1/TRBV3-2; size: -; CDR3: CASSRTDDSNQPQHF; DNA: TGTGCCAGCAGCAGGACAGACGATAGCAATCAGCCCCAGCATTTT
J: TRBJ1-1; D: TRBD1; V: TRBV19; size: -; CDR3: CASSANTGGANTEAFF; DNA: TGTGCCAGTAGTGCGAACACAGGGGGCGCGAACACTGAAGCTTTCTTT
J: TRBJ2-3; D: TRBD2; V: TRBV6-6; size: few; CDR3: CASQRGGFEDTQYF; DNA: TGTGCCTCCCAGCGGGGGGGCTTCGAAGATACGCAGTATTTT
J: TRBJ2-3; D: -; V: TRBV2; size: -; CDR3: CASSPRLVSDTQYF; DNA: TGTGCCAGCAGTCCCAGACTAGTTTCAGATACGCAGTATTTT
J: TRBJ1-6; D: -; V: TRBV6-5; size: -; CDR3: CASSLKQDSPLHF; DNA: TGTGCCAGCAGTTTAAAACAGGATTCACCCCTCCACTTT
J: TRBJ2-2; D: TRBD2; V: TRBV11-3; size: -; CDR3: CASSLGQRGASGELFF; DNA: TGTGCCAGCAGCTTAGGTCAGCGGGGGGCCTCCGGGGAGCTGTTTTTT
J: TRBJ2-1; D: TRBD2; V: TRBV30; size: -; CDR3: CAWSVLAGGLGEQFF; DNA: TGTGCCTGGAGTGTACTAGCGGGGGGGCTCGGGGAGCAGTTCTTC
J: TRBJ2-1; D: TRBD2; V: TRBV28; size: -; CDR3: CASSPGGYNEQFF; DNA: TGTGCCAGCAGTCCCGGGGGGTACAATGAGCAGTTCTTC
J: TRBJ2-2; D: TRBD2; V: TRBV5-1; size: few; CDR3: CASEGISRGVGTGELFF; DNA: TGCGCCAGCGAGGGAATCTCGCGGGGGGTCGGGACCGGGGAGCTGTTTTTT
J: TRBJ2-2; D: -; V: TRBV2; size: -; CDR3: CASSARDTPGTGELFF; DNA: TGTGCCAGCAGTGCCCGGGACACCCCGGGGACCGGGGAGCTGTTTTTT
J: TRBJ1-1; D: -; V: TRBV3-1/TRBV3-2; size: -; CDR3: CASSQDQNRGTEAFF; DNA: TGTGCCAGCAGCCAAGACCAAAATCGGGGCACTGAAGCTTTCTTT
J: TRBJ1-1; D: TRBD1; V: TRBV5-6; size: few; CDR3: CASSSTQGLNTEAFF; DNA: TGTGCCAGCAGCTCCACACAGGGGCTGAACACTGAAGCTTTCTTT
J: TRBJ2-5; D: -; V: TRBV2; size: -; CDR3: CASSEGYLHQYF; DNA: TGTGCCAGCAGTGAGGGCTACCTACACCAGTACTTC